This T cell receptor beta chain is from a study of CXCR3-negative and CXCR3-positive naive CD8 T cells (dated by TCRdb to the late 2010s). Study-level background: In total, approximately 140 million TRB reads were obtained, which works out to roughly 1.5 +/- 0.3 million reads per library. Diversity and physicochemical repertoire analyses were performed on approximately 10 donors pooled from two independent experiments. For the TRBV-TRBJ cluster analysis, the naive subsets came from 5 donors, while the memory cells came from 3 donors. Broad study findings and their caveats: TRB CDR3s from CXCR3-positive naive cells showed higher hydrophobicity (lower Kidera factor 4), lower energy, and higher strength and volume indices than CXCR3-negative naive cells. Similar TRBV-TRBJ usage was shown by naive CXCR3-negative and CXCR3-positive cells from the same donor, whereas distinct patterns were shown by memory cells. Freshly isolated PBMCs were used for most assays because CXCR3 expression partially decreased after cryopreservation. Repertoire diversity was comparably high in both naive subsets but much lower in memory CD8+ T cells. Surface CD5, linked to self-reactivity in mice, was comparable between naive subsets; TCR interaction strength was therefore also inferred from TRB CDR3 physicochemical properties.

Sequenced on a NextSeq 550. The Human TCR Profiling Kit (MiLaboratory) was used to make UMI-labeled 5' RACE TRB cDNA libraries. cDNA synthesis used the entire amount of extracted RNA, and PCR amplification then used the entire amount of cDNA produced. Libraries were prepared in parallel using an identical number of PCR cycles. The source study handled its data this way. With a minimum of two reads required per UMI, MIGEC and MiXCR pulled out about 50,000 +/- 9,200 unique UMI-labeled TRB cDNA molecules from each library. On average, roughly 40,000 +/- 10,000 functional in-frame TRB CDR3 nucleotide clonotypes lacking stop codons were found per library. After each sample was downsampled to 5000 UMI-labeled TRB molecules, VDJtools was used to calculate diversity metrics such as normalized Shannon-Wiener and Chao1. Clonotype-size-weighted physicochemical properties of the central five CDR3 residues (interaction energy, strength, volume and Kidera factor 4) were computed in VDJtools. TCRdb reprocessed the public reads and reports one entry per CDR3 protein sequence, without DNA. The V and J calls, along with clone size, are taken from TCRdb and not from the paper's own processing. The table held for this sample gives some 150,000 distinct CDR3 sequences. The ten largest make up over 0.35% of the sample.

For every CD8+ T cell subset, some 310,000 cells were flow-sorted straight into RLT lysis buffer, and each subset was sorted in triplicate. To keep memory contaminants out, a stringent definition of naive CD8+ T cells was applied: CD45RO-CCR7+CD27+CD95-. Peripheral blood mononuclear cells were isolated from buffy coats using standard density gradient centrifugation. A FACSAria III was used to flow-sort naive CXCR3-negative and CXCR3-positive CD8+ T cells. An RNeasy Mini Kit was used to extract total RNA from the sorted cells. On this clonotype itself: Its binding antigen is unknown.

The CDR1 and CDR2 encoded by the germline V gene (reference sequence) are MNHEY and SMNVEV. Counted from cysteine to phenylalanine, this CDR3 has 13 amino acids. The nucleotide record is missing. This sequence was found in a human donor in good health. Some clones in this sample may be carry-over from other donors' samples. Material: naive CXCR3+ CD8+ T cells from blood. The intended sense of this specimen's cell subset or site label: CD45RO-CCR7+CD27+CD95- naive CD8+ T cells expressing CXCR3 (TNR3+). This sequence uses TRBV27 and TRBJ1-1; TCRdb's D call, TRBD1, is unchecked because there is no DNA. The CDR3 here reads CASSLSLGGKAFF.